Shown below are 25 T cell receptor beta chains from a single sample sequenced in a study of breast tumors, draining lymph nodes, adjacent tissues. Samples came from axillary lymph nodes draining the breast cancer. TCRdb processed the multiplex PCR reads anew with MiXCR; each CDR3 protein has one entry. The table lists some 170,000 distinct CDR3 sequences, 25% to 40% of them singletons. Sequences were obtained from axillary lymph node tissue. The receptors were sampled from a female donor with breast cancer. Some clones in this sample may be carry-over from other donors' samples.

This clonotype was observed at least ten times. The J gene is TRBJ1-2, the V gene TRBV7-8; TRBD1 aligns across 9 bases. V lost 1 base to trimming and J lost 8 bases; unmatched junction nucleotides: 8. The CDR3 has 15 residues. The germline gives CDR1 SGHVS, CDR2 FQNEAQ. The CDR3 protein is CASSLGGYRGLGYTF. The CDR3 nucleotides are TGTGCCAGCAGCTTAGGGGGTTACAGGGGGCTAGGCTACACCTTC.

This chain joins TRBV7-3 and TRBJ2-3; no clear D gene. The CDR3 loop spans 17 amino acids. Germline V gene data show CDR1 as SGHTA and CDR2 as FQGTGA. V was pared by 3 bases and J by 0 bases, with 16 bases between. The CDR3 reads CASSLRSHATSTDTQYF. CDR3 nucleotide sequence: TGTGCCAGCAGCTTGCGGAGTCACGCGACGAGCACAGATACGCAGTATTTT.

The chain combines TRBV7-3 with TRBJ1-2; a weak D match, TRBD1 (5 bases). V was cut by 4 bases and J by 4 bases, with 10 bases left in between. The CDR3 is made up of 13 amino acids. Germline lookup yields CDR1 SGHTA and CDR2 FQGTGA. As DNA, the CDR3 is TGTGCCAGCAGCTCGGGACGGATCTATGGCTACACCTTC. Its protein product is CASSSGRIYGYTF.

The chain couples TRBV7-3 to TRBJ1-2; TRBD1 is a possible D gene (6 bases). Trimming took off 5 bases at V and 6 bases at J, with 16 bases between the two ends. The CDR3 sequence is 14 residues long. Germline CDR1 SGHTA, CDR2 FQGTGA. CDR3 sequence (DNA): TGTGCCAGCAGCCTTGGGAGCGGGGGGCATGGCTACACCTTC. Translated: CASSLGSGGHGYTF.

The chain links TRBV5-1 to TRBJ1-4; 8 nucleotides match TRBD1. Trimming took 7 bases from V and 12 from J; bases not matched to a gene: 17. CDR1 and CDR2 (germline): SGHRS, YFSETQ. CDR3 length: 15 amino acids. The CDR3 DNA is TGCGCCAGCCGCAGAGGGACAGGCCGCCGCCTGGAACTGTTTTTT. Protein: CASRRGTGRRLELFF. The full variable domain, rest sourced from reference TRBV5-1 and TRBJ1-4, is KAGVTQTPRYLIKTRGQQVTLSCSPISGHRSVSWYQQTPGQGLQFLFEYFSETQRNKGNFPGRFSGRQFSNSRSEMNVSTLELGDSALYLCASRRGTGRRLELFFGSGTQLSVL.

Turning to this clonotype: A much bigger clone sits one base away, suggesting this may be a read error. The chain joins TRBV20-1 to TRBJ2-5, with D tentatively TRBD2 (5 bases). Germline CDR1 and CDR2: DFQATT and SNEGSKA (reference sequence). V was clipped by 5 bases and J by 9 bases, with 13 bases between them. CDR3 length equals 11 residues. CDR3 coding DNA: TGCAGTGCTGGCCCGGTGGAGGCCCAGTACTTC. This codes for CSAGPVEAQYF.

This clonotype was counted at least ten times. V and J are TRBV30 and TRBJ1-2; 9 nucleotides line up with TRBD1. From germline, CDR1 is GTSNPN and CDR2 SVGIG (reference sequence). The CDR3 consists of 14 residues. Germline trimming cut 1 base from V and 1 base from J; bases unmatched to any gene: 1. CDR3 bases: TGTGCCTGGAGTGGGGACAGGGTTAACTATGGCTACACCTTC. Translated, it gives CAWSGDRVNYGYTF.

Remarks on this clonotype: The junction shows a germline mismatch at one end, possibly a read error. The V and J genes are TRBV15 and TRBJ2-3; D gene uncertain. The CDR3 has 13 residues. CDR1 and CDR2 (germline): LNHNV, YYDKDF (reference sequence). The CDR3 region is CATSIDYSNTQYF. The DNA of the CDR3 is TGTGCCACCAGCATAGATTACTCAAATACACAGTATTTT. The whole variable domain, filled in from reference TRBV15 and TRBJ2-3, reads DAMVIQNPRYQVTQFGKPVTLSCSQTLNHNVMYWYQQKSSQAPKLLFHYYDKDFNNEADTPDNFQSRRPNTSFCFLDIRSPGLGDTAMYLCATSIDYSNTQYFGPGTRLTVL.

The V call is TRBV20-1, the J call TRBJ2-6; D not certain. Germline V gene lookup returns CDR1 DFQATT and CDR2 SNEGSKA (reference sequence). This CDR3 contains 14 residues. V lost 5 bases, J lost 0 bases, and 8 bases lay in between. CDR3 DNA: TGCAGTGCTGGAAGTTACTCTGGGGCCAACGTCCTGACTTTC. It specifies CSAGSYSGANVLTF.

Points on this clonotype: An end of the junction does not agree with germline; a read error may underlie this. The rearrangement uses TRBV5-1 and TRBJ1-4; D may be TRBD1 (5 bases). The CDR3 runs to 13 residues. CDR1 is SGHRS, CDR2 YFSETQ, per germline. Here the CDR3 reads CARRPSGTGKLFF. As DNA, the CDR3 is TGCGCCCGCAGGCCATCCGGGACGGGAAAATTGTTTTTT.

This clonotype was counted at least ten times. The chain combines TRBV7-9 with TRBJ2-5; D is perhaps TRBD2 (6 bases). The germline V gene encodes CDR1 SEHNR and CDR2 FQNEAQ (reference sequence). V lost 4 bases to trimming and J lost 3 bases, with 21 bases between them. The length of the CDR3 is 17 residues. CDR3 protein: CASSSNALAGPKETQYF. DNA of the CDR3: TGTGCCAGCAGCTCAAACGCCTTGGCGGGACCTAAAGAGACCCAGTACTTC.

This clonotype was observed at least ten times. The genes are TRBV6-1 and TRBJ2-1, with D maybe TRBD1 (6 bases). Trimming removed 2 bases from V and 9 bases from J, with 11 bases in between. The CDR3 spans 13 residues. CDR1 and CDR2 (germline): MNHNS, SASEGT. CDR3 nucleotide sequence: TGTGCCAGCAGTGAAACCAGGGGCCGTGAGCAGTTCTTC. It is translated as CASSETRGREQFF.

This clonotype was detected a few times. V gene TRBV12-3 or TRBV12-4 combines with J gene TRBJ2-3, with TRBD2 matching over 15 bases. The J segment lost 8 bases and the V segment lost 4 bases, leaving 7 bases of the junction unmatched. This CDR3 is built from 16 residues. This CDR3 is CASSSGLAGGGVTQYF. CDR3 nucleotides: TGTGCCAGCAGTTCCGGACTAGCGGGAGGGGGCGTTACGCAGTATTTT.

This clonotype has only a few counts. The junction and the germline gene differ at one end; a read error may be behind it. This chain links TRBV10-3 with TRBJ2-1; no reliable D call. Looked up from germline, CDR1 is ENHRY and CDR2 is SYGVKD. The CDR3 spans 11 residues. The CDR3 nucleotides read TGTGCCATTAGCCTGGGAAATGAGCGGTTCTTC. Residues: CAISLGNERFF.

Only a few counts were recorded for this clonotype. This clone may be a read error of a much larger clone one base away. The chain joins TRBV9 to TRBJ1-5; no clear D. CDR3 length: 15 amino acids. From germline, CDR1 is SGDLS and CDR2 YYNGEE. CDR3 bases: TGTGCCAGCAGCGGTCTGAGCTCCGTCAATCAGCCCCCGCATTTT. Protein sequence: CASSGLSSVNQPPHF.

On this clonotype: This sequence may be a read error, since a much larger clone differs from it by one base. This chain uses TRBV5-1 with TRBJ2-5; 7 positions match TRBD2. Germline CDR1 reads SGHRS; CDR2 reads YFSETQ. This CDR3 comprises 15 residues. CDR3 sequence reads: CASSWGQRDHETQYF. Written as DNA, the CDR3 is TGCGCCAGCAGCTGGGGCCAGCGGGACCACGAGACCCAGTACTTC.

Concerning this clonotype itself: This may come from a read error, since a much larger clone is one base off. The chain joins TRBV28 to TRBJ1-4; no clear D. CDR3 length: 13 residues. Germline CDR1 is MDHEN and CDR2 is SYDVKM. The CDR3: CASNRRLNEKLSF. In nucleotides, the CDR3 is TGTGCCAGCAATAGACGGCTTAATGAAAAACTGTCTTTT.

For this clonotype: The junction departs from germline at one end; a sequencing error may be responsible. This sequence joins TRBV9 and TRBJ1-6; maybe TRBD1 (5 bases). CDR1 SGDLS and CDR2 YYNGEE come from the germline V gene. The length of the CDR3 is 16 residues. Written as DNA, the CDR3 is TGCGCCGGCAGCGTAGATTCGGGTTGGGACTTGGGACCCCTCCACTTT. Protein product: CAGSVDSGWDLGPLHF.

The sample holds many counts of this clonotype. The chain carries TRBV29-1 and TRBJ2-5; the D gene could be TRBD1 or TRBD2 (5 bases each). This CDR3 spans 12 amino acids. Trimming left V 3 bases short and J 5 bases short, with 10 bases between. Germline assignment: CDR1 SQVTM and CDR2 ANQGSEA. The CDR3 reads CSVEGGTETQYF. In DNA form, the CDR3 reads TGCAGCGTTGAGGGTGGGACGGAGACCCAGTACTTC.

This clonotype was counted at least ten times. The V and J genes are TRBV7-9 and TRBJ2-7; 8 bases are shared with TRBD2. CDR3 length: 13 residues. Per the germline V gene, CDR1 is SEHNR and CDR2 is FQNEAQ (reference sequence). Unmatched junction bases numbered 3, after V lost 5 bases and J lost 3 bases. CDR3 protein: CASSGGRRYEQYF. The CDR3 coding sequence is TGTGCCAGCAGCGGCGGGAGGCGCTACGAGCAGTACTTC.

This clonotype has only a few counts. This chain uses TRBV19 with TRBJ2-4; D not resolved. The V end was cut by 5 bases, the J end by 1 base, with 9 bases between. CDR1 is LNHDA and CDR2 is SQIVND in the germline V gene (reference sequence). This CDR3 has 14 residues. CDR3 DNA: TGTGCCAGTAGTTTAGCCAGTGCCAAAAACATTCAGTACTTC. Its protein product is CASSLASAKNIQYF.

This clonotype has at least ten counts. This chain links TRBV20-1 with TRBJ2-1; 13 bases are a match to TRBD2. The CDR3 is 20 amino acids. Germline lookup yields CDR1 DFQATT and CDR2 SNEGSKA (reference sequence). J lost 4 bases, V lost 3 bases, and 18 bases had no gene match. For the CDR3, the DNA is TGCAGTGCTAGGACCGACCTGACTAGCGGGAGGCCAAGCCTTTACAATGAGCAGTTCTTC. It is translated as CSARTDLTSGRPSLYNEQFF.

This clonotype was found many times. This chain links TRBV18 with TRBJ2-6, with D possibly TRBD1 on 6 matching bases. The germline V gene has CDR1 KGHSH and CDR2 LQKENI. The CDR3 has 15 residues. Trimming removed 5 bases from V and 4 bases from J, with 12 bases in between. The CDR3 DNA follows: TGTGCCAGCTCATCCAGGACAGAAGGGGCCAACGTCCTGACTTTC. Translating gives CASSSRTEGANVLTF.

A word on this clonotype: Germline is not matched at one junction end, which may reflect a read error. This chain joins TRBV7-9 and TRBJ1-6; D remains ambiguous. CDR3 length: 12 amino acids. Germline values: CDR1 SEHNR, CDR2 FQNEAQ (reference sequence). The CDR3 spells CTSRTGNSPLHF. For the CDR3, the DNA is TGTACCAGCAGGACGGGGAATTCACCCCTCCACTTT. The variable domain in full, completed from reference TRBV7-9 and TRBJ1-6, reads DTGVSQNPRHKITKRGQNVTFRCDPISEHNRLYWYRQTLGQGPEFLTYFQNEAQLEKSRLLSDRFSAERPKGSFSTLEIQRTEQGDSAMYLCTSRTGNSPLHFGNGTRLTVT.

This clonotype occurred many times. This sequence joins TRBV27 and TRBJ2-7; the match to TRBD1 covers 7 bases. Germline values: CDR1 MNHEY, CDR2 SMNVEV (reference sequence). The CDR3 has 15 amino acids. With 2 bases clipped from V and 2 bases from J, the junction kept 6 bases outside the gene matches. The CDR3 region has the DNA TGTGCCAGCAGTTTAACCGGGACAGTTCCCTACGAGCAGTACTTC. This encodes CASSLTGTVPYEQYF.